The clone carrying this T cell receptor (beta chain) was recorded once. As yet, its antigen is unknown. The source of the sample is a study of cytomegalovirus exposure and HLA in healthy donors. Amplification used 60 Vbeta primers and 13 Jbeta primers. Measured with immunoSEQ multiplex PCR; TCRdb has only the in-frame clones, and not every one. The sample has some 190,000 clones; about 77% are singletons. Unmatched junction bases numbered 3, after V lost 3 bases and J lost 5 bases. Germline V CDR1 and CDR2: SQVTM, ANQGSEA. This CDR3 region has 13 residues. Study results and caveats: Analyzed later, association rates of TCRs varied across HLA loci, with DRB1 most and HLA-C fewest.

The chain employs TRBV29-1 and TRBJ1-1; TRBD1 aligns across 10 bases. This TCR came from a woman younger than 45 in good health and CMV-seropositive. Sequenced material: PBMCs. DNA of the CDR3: TGCAGCGTTGAGGACAGGGGGTGGACTGAAGCTTTCTTT. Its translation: CSVEDRGWTEAFF.